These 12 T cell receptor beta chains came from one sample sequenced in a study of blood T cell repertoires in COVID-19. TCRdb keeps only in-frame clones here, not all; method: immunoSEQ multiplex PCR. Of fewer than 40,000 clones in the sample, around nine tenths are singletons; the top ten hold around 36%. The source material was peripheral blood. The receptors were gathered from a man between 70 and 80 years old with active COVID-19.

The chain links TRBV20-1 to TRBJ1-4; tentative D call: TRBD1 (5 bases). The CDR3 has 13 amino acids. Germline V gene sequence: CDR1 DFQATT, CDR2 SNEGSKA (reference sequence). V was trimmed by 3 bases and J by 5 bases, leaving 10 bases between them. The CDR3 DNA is TGCAGTGCTAGTGCCTGGGGCAATGAAAAACTGTTTTTT. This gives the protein CSASAWGNEKLFF.

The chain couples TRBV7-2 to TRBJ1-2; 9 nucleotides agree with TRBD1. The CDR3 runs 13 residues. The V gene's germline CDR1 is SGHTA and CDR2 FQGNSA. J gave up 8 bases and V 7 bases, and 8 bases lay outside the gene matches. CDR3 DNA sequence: TGTGCCAGCACACAAAGACAGGGGGAGGGCTACACCTTC. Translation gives CASTQRQGEGYTF.

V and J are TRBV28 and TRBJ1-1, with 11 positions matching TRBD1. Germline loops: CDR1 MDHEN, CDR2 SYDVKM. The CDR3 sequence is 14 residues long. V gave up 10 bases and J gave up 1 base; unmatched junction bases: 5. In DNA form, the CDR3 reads TGTGCCATCGGGACAGGGGGTCCGAACACTGAAGCTTTCTTT. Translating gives CAIGTGGPNTEAFF. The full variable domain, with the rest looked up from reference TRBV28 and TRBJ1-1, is DVKVTQSSRYLVKRTGEKVFLECVQDMDHENMFWYRQDPGLGLRLIYFSYDVKMKEKGDIPEGYSVSREKKERFSLILESASTNQTSMYLCAIGTGGPNTEAFFGQGTRLTVV.

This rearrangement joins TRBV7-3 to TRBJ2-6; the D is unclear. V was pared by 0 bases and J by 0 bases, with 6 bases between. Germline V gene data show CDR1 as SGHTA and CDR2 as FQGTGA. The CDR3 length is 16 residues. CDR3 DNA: TGTGCCAGCAGCTTAACTTCCGGCTCTGGGGCCAACGTCCTGACTTTC. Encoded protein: CASSLTSGSGANVLTF.

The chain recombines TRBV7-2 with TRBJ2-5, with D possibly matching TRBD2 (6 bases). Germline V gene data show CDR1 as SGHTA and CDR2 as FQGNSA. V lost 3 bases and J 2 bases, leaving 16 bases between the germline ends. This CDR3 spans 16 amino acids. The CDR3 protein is CASSFLGLRRQETQYF. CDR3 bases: TGTGCCAGCAGCTTCCTCGGACTACGAAGACAAGAGACCCAGTACTTC.

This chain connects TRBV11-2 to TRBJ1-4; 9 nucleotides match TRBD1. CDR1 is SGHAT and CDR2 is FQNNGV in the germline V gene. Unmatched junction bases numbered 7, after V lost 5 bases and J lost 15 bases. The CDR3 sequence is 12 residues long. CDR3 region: CASSRTGVGMFF. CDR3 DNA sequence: TGTGCCAGCAGCCGGACAGGGGTAGGGATGTTTTTT.

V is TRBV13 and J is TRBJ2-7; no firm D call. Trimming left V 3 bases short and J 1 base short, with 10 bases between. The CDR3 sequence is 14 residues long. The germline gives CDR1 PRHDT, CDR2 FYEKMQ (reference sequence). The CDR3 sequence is CASSFSAQSYEQYF. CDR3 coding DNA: TGTGCCAGCAGCTTCAGCGCGCAGTCCTACGAGCAGTACTTC.

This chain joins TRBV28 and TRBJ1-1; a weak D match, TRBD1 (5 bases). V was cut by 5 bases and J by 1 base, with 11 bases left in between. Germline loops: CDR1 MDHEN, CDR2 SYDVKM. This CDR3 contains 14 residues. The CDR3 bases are TGTGCCAGCAGTGGGGGACTCAGGAACACTGAAGCTTTCTTT. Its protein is CASSGGLRNTEAFF.

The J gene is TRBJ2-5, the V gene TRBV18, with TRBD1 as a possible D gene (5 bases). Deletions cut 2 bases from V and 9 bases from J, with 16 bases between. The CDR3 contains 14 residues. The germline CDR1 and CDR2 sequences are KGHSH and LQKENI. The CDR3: CASSPDRLSGSQYF. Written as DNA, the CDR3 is TGTGCCAGCTCACCAGACCGGCTATCAGGGTCCCAGTACTTC. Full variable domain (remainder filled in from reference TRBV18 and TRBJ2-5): NAGVMQNPRHLVRRRGQEARLRCSPMKGHSHVYWYRQLPEEGLKFMVYLQKENIIDESGMPKERFSAEFPKEGPSILRIQQVVRGDSAAYFCASSPDRLSGSQYFGPGTRLLVL.

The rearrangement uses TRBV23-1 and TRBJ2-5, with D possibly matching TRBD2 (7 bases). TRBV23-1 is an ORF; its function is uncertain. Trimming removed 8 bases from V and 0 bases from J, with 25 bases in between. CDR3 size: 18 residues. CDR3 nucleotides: TGCGCCAGCGACAGTCCGAAGCGGGAAGGGGGGTACCAAGAGACCCAGTACTTC. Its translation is CASDSPKREGGYQETQYF.

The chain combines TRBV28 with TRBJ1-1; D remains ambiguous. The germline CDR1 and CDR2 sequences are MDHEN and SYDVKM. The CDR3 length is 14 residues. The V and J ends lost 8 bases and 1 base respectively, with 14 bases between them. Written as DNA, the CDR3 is TGTGCCAGCCTCCCCCCCACGGGGAACACTGAAGCTTTCTTT. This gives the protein CASLPPTGNTEAFF. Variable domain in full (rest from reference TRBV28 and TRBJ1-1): DVKVTQSSRYLVKRTGEKVFLECVQDMDHENMFWYRQDPGLGLRLIYFSYDVKMKEKGDIPEGYSVSREKKERFSLILESASTNQTSMYLCASLPPTGNTEAFFGQGTRLTVV.

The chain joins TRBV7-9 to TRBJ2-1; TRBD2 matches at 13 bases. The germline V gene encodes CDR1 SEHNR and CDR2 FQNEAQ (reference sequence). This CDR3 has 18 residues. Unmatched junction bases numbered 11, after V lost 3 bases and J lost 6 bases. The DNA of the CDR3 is TGTGCCAGCAGCTTTCGACTAGCGGGAGGTTTTAGCCCCAATGAGCAGTTCTTC. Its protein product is CASSFRLAGGFSPNEQFF.